This TCR beta chain was sequenced for a study of Ad26.COV2.S vaccination and SARS-CoV-2 variants. Study overall: Donor was one of the participants in the Ad26.COV2.S arm of the COV1001 trial. Donor got 5x10^10 or 1x10^11 viral particles of Ad26.COV2.S.

The V end was cut by 6 bases, the J end by 3 bases, with 15 bases between. CDR3 length: 14 amino acids. In germline, CDR1 is MNHEY, CDR2 SVGAGI. The treatment was: around 19 received Ad26.COV2.S at low or high dose, single or two shots; 5 received placebo; per-sample allocation not given. Sampling was done on day 63 after the first vaccine or placebo injection. An Ad26 vector carrying the Wuhan-strain SARS-CoV-2 spike served as the vaccine. TCRdb's table, derived via immunoSEQ multiplex PCR, lists solely in-frame clones and lacks some. Among about 390,000 clones listed, 92% were seen once. The chain couples TRBV6-5 to TRBJ2-7; a weak D match, TRBD1 (5 bases). The input for sequencing was peripheral blood, taken in a trial of Ad26.COV2.S vaccine versus placebo. The source of this sequence is a person aged 18-65 years who received the Ad26.COV2.S COVID-19 vaccine or a placebo. The CDR3: CASRDGQGLYEQYF. DNA of the CDR3: TGTGCCAGCAGGGACGGCCAGGGTCTCTACGAGCAGTACTTC.